One and the same sample provided the 7 T cell receptor beta chains below, sequenced in a study of cytomegalovirus exposure and HLA in healthy donors. The PCR was carried out with 60 Vbeta primers and 13 Jbeta primers. Clones were sequenced by immunoSEQ multiplex PCR, and TCRdb holds only the in-frame ones, with some missing. The table has around 160,000 clones, approximately 62% seen once. The sample comprised PBMCs. These receptors came from a man aged 45-60 years in good health and CMV-seronegative.

The chain combines TRBV18 with TRBJ1-1; weak D call: TRBD1 (5 bases). Germline V lookup: CDR1 KGHSH, CDR2 LQKENI. V was pared by 1 base and J by 3 bases, with 9 bases between. The CDR3 has 14 amino acids. CDR3 nucleotide sequence: TGTGCCAGCTCACCACAGGGGCAGGACACTGAAGCTTTCTTT. Amino acid sequence: CASSPQGQDTEAFF.

This clone was detected a few times. The genes are TRBV2 and TRBJ1-5, with D hard to call. V lost 6 bases and J 3 bases, leaving 15 bases between the germline ends. Germline-derived CDR1 and CDR2 are SNHLY and FYNNEI. The CDR3 length is 15 residues. CDR3 residues: CASRAGGPNNQPQHF. In DNA, the CDR3 is TGTGCCAGCAGAGCGGGAGGGCCGAACAATCAGCCCCAGCATTTT. Full variable domain (rest looked up from reference TRBV2 and TRBJ1-5): EPEVTQTPSHQVTQMGQEVILRCVPISNHLYFYWYRQILGQKVEFLVSFYNNEISEKSEIFDDQFSVERPDGSNFTLKIRSTKLEDSAMYFCASRAGGPNNQPQHFGDGTRLSIL.

This clone appeared once. The chain uses TRBV5-1 and TRBJ2-7; D remains ambiguous. The CDR3 consists of 14 residues. V was trimmed by 5 bases and J by 4 bases, leaving 16 bases between them. From germline, CDR1 is SGHRS and CDR2 YFSETQ. CDR3 sequence reads: CASRYSPDSYEQYF. The CDR3 DNA reads TGCGCCAGCAGGTACAGCCCGGATTCTTACGAGCAGTACTTC.

This chain uses TRBV6-1 with TRBJ1-1, with 7 bases fitting TRBD1. This CDR3 is 15 amino acids long. The trim removed 6 bases at V and 6 bases at J, leaving 13 bases unmatched. Germline V gene lookup returns CDR1 MNHNS and CDR2 SASEGT. The CDR3: CASRSFTGDWAEAFF. The CDR3 DNA is TGTGCCAGCAGATCTTTTACAGGGGATTGGGCTGAAGCTTTCTTT.

This clone turned up a few times. V usage is TRBV27 and J usage is TRBJ1-2; 9 bases map to TRBD1. The CDR3 contains 15 residues. From germline, CDR1 is MNHEY and CDR2 SMNVEV (reference sequence). The J segment lost 6 bases and the V segment lost 8 bases, leaving 13 bases of the junction unmatched. This chain's CDR3 is CASRLQRDRENGYTF. CDR3 DNA: TGTGCCAGCCGGCTACAACGGGACAGGGAGAATGGCTACACCTTC.

The V and J genes are TRBV6-4 and TRBJ2-2; 10 bases map to TRBD2. Germline-derived CDR1 and CDR2 are MRHNA and SNTAGT. The J segment lost 0 bases and the V segment lost 5 bases, leaving 6 bases of the junction unmatched. This CDR3 has 17 amino acids. CDR3 DNA: TGTGCCAGCAGTCCCCTAGCGGGGGCTACGAACACCGGGGAGCTGTTTTTT. It specifies CASSPLAGATNTGELFF.

This sequence joins TRBV5-1 and TRBJ2-5, with a weak D call TRBD1 (6 bases). Trimming shortened V by 0 bases and J by 5 bases, and 17 bases separated the two germline ends. CDR1 is SGHRS and CDR2 is YFSETQ in the germline V gene. This CDR3 is 16 amino acids long. CDR3 bases: TGCGCCAGCAGCTTGGAGAGGGGGATGAGGCATGAGACCCAGTACTTC. Translating it yields CASSLERGMRHETQYF.